The 8 T cell receptor beta chains below were found in one sample sequenced in a study of patients and donors after allogeneic stem cell transplantation. In TCRdb, the RT-PCR reads were re-called with MiXCR into one record per CDR3 protein. The data show 900,000 to 1,000,000 distinct CDR3 sequences, with approximately 19% seen just once and 6% held by the top ten. Source material: blood, either unsorted or a sorted T cell fraction (not recorded which). The receptors derive from a human donor who was either an allogeneic HSCT recipient or a stem cell or donor lymphocyte infusion donor (not recorded which). It is not recorded whose cells these are; they may come from a transplant donor.

This clonotype was observed a few times. The chain uses TRBV5-8 and TRBJ1-4; D is perhaps TRBD1 (5 bases). The length of the CDR3 is 14 residues. Trimming stripped 1 base from V and 7 bases from J, with 11 bases between. From germline, CDR1 is SGHTS and CDR2 YDEGEE. CDR3: CASSLRGQREKLFF. As DNA, the CDR3 is TGTGCCAGCAGCTTGAGGGGCCAGCGTGAAAAACTGTTTTTT.

The rearrangement uses TRBV7-3 and TRBJ2-1; D gene unclear. CDR3 length: 16 residues. Germline values: CDR1 SGHTA, CDR2 FQGTGA. Trimming shortened V by 4 bases and J by 0 bases, and 13 bases separated the two germline ends. CDR3 coding DNA: TGTGCCAGCAGCTCAACTTCCCTCAGCTCCTACAATGAGCAGTTCTTC. As protein: CASSSTSLSSYNEQFF.

V gene TRBV3-1 combines with J gene TRBJ1-6; D remains ambiguous. CDR3 length: 15 residues. V gave up 2 bases and J gave up 7 bases, with 12 bases separating them. The germline CDR1 and CDR2 sequences are LGHDT and YNNKEL (reference sequence). The CDR3 here is CASSQSPGVNSPLHF. The CDR3 bases are TGTGCCAGCAGCCAATCCCCGGGCGTGAATTCACCCCTCCACTTT.

This clonotype was counted at least ten times. V is TRBV5-1 and J is TRBJ2-4, with D unclear. Trimming removed 0 bases at V and 3 bases at J, with 7 bases between. In germline, CDR1 is SGHRS, CDR2 YFSETQ. The CDR3 is 14 amino acids. CDR3 amino acids: CASSLDSNKNIQYF. The CDR3 DNA is TGCGCCAGCAGCTTGGACTCTAACAAAAACATTCAGTACTTC.

V is TRBV6-1 and J is TRBJ2-2; TRBD2 matches at 8 bases. The CDR3 consists of 16 residues. Germline CDR1 MNHNS, CDR2 SASEGT. V was pared by 6 bases and J by 6 bases, with 12 bases of the junction left unmatched. CDR3 loop: CASSRTGTRGAGELFF. The CDR3 DNA reads TGTGCCAGCAGCCGGACCGGGACTAGGGGGGCCGGGGAGCTGTTTTTT.

As regards this clonotype: At one of its ends the junction is not consistent with the germline gene, which may arise from a read error. This chain joins TRBV7-9 and TRBJ1-1; D gene unclear. The CDR3 contains 14 residues. Germline-derived CDR1 and CDR2 are SEHNR and FQNEAQ (reference sequence). The CDR3 spells CASSWRLGNPEAFF. CDR3 sequence (DNA): TGTGCCAGCAGCTGGAGGTTAGGGAACCCTGAAGCTTTCTTT.

This clonotype was found once. The chain combines TRBV5-1 with TRBJ2-5; D is tentatively TRBD1 or TRBD2 (6 bases each). The CDR3 runs 14 residues. The V gene's germline CDR1 is SGHRS and CDR2 YFSETQ. The ends were cut back, 0 bases at V and 3 bases at J, with 9 bases in the middle. CDR3 in DNA: TGCGCCAGCAGCTTGGTGGGGGGCAAAGAGACCCAGTACTTC. Its protein is CASSLVGGKETQYF.

This sequence joins TRBV6-5 and TRBJ1-2, with 9 bases matching TRBD1. Trimming took 10 bases from V and 7 from J; bases not matched to a gene: 7. The CDR3 is made up of 12 amino acids. Germline CDR1 reads MNHEY; CDR2 reads SVGAGI. The CDR3 region is CATKQGAVGYTF. For the CDR3, the DNA is TGTGCCACCAAACAGGGGGCCGTTGGCTACACCTTC.